This T cell receptor beta chain comes out of a study of T cells in Graves' hyperthyroidism and ophthalmopathy. This clonotype was counted ten times or more. Trimming at V came to 8 bases and at J to 0 bases, leaving 12 bases not matched to a gene. Germline lookup yields CDR1 MNHNS and CDR2 SASEGT. The length of the CDR3 is 17 residues. Diagnoses rested on clinical symptoms, serum thyroxine and TRAb, thyroid ultrasound and orbital computed tomography. Template material for amplifying TCR beta CDR3 regions consisted of RNA transcripts. During a first-round RT-PCR of the TCR CDR3, the HTBI primer set was used. In TCRdb, the multiplex PCR reads were re-called with MiXCR into one record per CDR3 protein. Of approximately 690,000 distinct CDR3 sequences in the sample, more than 14% were seen once.

This TCR came from a woman aged 45-65 years with Graves' ophthalmopathy. The sample taken for sequencing was blood. V gene TRBV6-1 combines with J gene TRBJ2-3; 9 nucleotides align to TRBD2. The CDR3 sequence: CASGGGLANPSTDTQYF. The CDR3 DNA follows: TGTGCCAGCGGGGGCGGACTAGCGAACCCTAGCACAGATACGCAGTATTTT.